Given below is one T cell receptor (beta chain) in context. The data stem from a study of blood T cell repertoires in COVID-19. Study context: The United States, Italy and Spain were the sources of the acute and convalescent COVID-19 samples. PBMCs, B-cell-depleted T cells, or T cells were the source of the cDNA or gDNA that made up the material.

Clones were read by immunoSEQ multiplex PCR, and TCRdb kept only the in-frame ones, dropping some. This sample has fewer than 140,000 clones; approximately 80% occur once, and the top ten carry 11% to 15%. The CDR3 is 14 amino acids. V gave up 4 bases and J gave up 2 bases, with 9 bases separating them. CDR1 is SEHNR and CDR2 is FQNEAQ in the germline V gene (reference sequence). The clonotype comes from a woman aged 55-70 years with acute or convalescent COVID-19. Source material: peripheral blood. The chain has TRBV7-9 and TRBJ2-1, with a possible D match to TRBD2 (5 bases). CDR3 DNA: TGTGCCAGCAGCTCAAGCGGAACCTACAATGAGCAGTTCTTC. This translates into CASSSSGTYNEQFF.